A selection of T cell receptor beta chains follows, all from one sample in a study of CD8+CD57+ T cells in acquired aplastic anemia. MiXCR, run by TCRdb on the reads, gives a single entry per CDR3 protein. Among around 500,000 distinct CDR3 sequences listed, about a third were seen once. The sample comprised sorted CD4+, CD8+, or CD8+CD57+ T cells (not recorded which) from PBMCs. These receptors were collected from a human donor with aplastic anemia. Both conserved end residues are part of each CDR3. A D gene is named only where the DNA matches it firmly. Not every row has a clone size; where given, it reads once, few, many or a size class.

J | D | V | size | CDR3 | DNA
TRBJ1-5 | NA | TRBV10-1 | many | CASSETGSFKHF | TGCGCCAGCAGTGAGACCGGCAGTTTTAAGCATTTT
TRBJ1-5 | NA | TRBV2 | many | CASSSTLNQPQHF | TGTGCCAGCAGTTCCACTCTAAATCAGCCCCAGCATTTT
TRBJ1-2 | NA | TRBV5-1 | many | CASSFATVSYGYTF | TGCGCCAGCAGCTTCGCGACAGTAAGCTATGGCTACACCTTC
TRBJ2-2 | TRBD2 | TRBV19 | many | CASSNLLAGPGELFF | TGTGCCAGTAGTAACTTACTAGCGGGGCCCGGGGAGCTGTTTTTT
TRBJ2-3 | NA | TRBV5-5 | many | CASSSNSGSDTQYF | TGTGCCAGCAGCTCGAATTCAGGTTCCGATACGCAGTATTTT
TRBJ1-3 | NA | TRBV20-1 | NA | CSARDPLTGSGNTIYF | TGCAGTGCTAGAGATCCCCTGACAGGCTCTGGAAACACCATATATTTT
TRBJ1-6 | NA | TRBV2 | many | CASSERTRGNNSPLHF | TGTGCCAGCAGTGAGAGAACGCGGGGGAATAATTCACCCCTCCACTTT
TRBJ1-2 | NA | TRBV5-1 | few | CASSLDTGTLCGYTF | TGCGCCAGCAGCTTGGATACGGGGACGCTATGTGGCTACACCTTC
TRBJ2-3 | TRBD2 | TRBV5-6 | few | CASSLPGTSTPSTDTQYF | TGTGCCAGCAGCTTGCCCGGGACTAGCACCCCGAGCACAGATACGCAGTATTTT
TRBJ1-1 | NA | TRBV20-1 | many | CSARISTEEAFF | TGCAGTGCTAGGATTTCGACAGAAGAAGCTTTCTTT
TRBJ1-2 | TRBD1 | TRBV7-2 | many | CASSLEGTGSGYTF | TGTGCCAGCAGCTTAGAGGGGACAGGGAGCGGCTACACCTTC
TRBJ2-7 | NA | TRBV7-2 | few | CASKGGTYEQYF | TGTGCCAGTAAGGGGGGTACCTACGAGCAGTACTTC
TRBJ2-2 | NA | TRBV7-9 | NA | CASSTLMTGGDTGELFF | TGTGCCAGCAGCACTCTCATGACAGGTGGAGACACCGGGGAGCTGTTTTTT
TRBJ2-2 | TRBD2 | TRBV9 | few | CASSVAGGPDTGELFF | TGTGCCAGCAGCGTAGCGGGAGGGCCTGACACCGGGGAGCTGTTTTTT
TRBJ1-2 | NA | TRBV6-1 | many | CASRDGRVPGYTF | TGTGCCAGCAGAGATGGCAGGGTACCCGGCTACACCTTC
TRBJ1-1 | NA | TRBV29-1 | many | CSVDTHRDTEAFF | TGCAGCGTCGATACACACCGGGACACTGAAGCTTTCTTT
TRBJ1-1 | NA | TRBV20-1 | NA | CSAAPTSEAFF | TGCAGTGCTGCCCCCACCTCTGAGGCTTTCTTT
TRBJ2-2 | NA | TRBV29-1 | many | CSARQLTGGELFF | TGCAGCGCCCGACAGTTGACGGGCGGGGAGCTGTTTTTT
TRBJ1-1 | NA | TRBV5-1 | NA | CASSPGGLGGATTEAFF | TGCGCCAGCAGCCCCGGAGGATTGGGGGGCGCTACCACTGAAGCTTTCTTT
TRBJ1-6 | TRBD1 | TRBV11-2 | many | CASSLDLGQRAQPLHF | TGTGCCAGCAGCTTAGATTTGGGACAGCGAGCCCAACCCCTCCACTTT
TRBJ1-1 | NA | TRBV2 | NA | CASSDGWGTEAFF | TGTGCCAGCAGTGATGGGTGGGGCACTGAAGCTTTCTTT
TRBJ2-5 | TRBD1 | TRBV29-1 | many | CSANTRDRSREYF | TGCAGCGCGAATACGCGGGACAGGTCGAGGGAATACTTC
TRBJ1-1 | NA | TRBV11-1 | few | CASSALNPILDPGEAFF | TGTGCCAGCAGCGCGTTAAACCCAATTCTCGACCCGGGTGAAGCTTTCTTT
TRBJ1-2 | TRBD1 | TRBV20-1 | many | CSAIGPRDRALEGFGYTF | TGCAGTGCTATTGGCCCTCGGGACAGGGCGCTAGAAGGGTTTGGCTACACCTTC
TRBJ2-3 | NA | TRBV19 | many | CASSTGPETDTQYF | TGTGCCAGTAGTACGGGGCCAGAGACAGATACGCAGTATTTT
TRBJ2-5 | TRBD2 | TRBV19 | many | CASSSRTSGIQETQYF | TGTGCCAGTAGTTCCCGGACTAGCGGGATCCAAGAGACCCAGTACTTC
TRBJ1-5 | NA | TRBV7-2 | many | CASSLDGNQPQHF | TGTGCCAGCAGCTTAGATGGGAATCAGCCCCAGCATTTT
TRBJ1-2 | TRBD1 | TRBV24-1 | NA | CATSAATGRRAGYTF | TGTGCCACCAGTGCCGCGACAGGGAGGCGGGCTGGCTACACCTTC
TRBJ1-5 | NA | TRBV19 | few | CASSSPRGSNQPQHF | TGTGCCAGCAGTTCTCCCCGGGGTAGCAATCAGCCCCAGCATTTT
TRBJ2-2 | NA | TRBV5-6 | NA | CASSLVRRGLTGELFF | TGTGCCAGCAGCTTGGTACGTCGGGGGCTCACCGGGGAGCTGTTTTTT
TRBJ1-3 | NA | TRBV13 | few | CASSLGRGRRSGNTIYF | TGTGCCAGCAGCTTAGGCCGGGGCAGGCGCTCTGGAAACACCATATATTTT
TRBJ2-7 | TRBD1 | TRBV6-1 | few | CASRQTGRSYEQYF | TGTGCCAGCAGACAGACAGGGAGATCCTACGAGCAGTACTTC
TRBJ1-2 | NA | TRBV10-3 | NA | CASSSPPADYGYTF | TGTGCCAGCAGTTCGCCCCCGGCTGACTATGGCTACACCTTC
TRBJ2-3 | TRBD2 | TRBV11-2 | many | CASSLGLAGSTDTQYF | TGTGCCAGCAGCCTAGGACTAGCCGGTAGCACAGATACGCAGTATTTT
TRBJ1-6 | TRBD1 | TRBV25-1 | NA | CASSDLGQGKGSPLHF | TGTGCCAGCAGTGACTTGGGACAGGGGAAGGGTTCACCCCTCCACTTT
TRBJ1-2 | NA | TRBV19 | few | CASSPRPGDGYTF | TGTGCCAGCTCACCACGGCCAGGGGATGGCTACACCTTC
TRBJ2-1 | TRBD2 | TRBV24-1 | NA | CATSEAGTSKFEQFF | TGTGCCACCAGTGAGGCCGGGACTAGCAAGTTTGAGCAGTTCTTC
TRBJ1-5 | TRBD1 | TRBV20-1 | many | CSARESGGEGQPQHF | TGCAGTGCTAGAGAATCAGGGGGCGAGGGTCAGCCCCAGCATTTT
TRBJ1-2 | TRBD1 | TRBV2 | few | CASTIGQGYGYTF | TGTGCCAGCACCATAGGACAGGGGTACGGCTACACCTTC
TRBJ1-2 | NA | TRBV5-1 | many | CASSLGQGQYGYTF | TGCGCCAGCAGCTTGGGGCAGGGTCAGTATGGCTACACCTTC
TRBJ2-3 | TRBD1 | TRBV18 | NA | CASSPGTGDTQYF | TGTGCCAGCTCACCGGGGACAGGGGATACGCAGTATTTT
TRBJ2-3 | TRBD2 | TRBV6-1 | NA | CASSATSGRAYTQYF | TGTGCCAGCAGTGCGACTAGCGGGAGGGCCTATACGCAGTATTTT
TRBJ2-3 | TRBD2 | TRBV30 | NA | CAWSVLAGGASTDTQYF | TGTGCCTGGAGTGTTTTAGCGGGGGGCGCAAGCACAGATACGCAGTATTTT
TRBJ2-5 | NA | TRBV7-9 | few | CASSLVETGFGETQYF | TGTGCCAGCAGCTTAGTCGAAACAGGGTTTGGAGAGACCCAGTACTTC
TRBJ1-3 | NA | TRBV5-1 | few | CASRTQTGGNTIYF | TGCGCCAGCAGGACTCAGACGGGAGGAAACACCATATATTTT
TRBJ2-7 | NA | TRBV15 | many | CATSRDFGSSYEQYF | TGTGCCACCAGCAGAGATTTTGGCAGTAGCTACGAGCAGTACTTC
TRBJ2-6 | NA | TRBV19 | many | CASSIVISGANVLTF | TGTGCCAGTAGTATAGTTATCTCTGGGGCCAACGTCCTGACTTTC
TRBJ2-3 | NA | TRBV2 | many | CASSDRLPASTDTQYF | TGTGCCAGCAGTGATAGGCTACCGGCTAGCACAGATACGCAGTATTTT
TRBJ2-3 | NA | TRBV10-3 | many | CAISEGADTQYF | TGTGCCATCAGTGAGGGGGCAGATACGCAGTATTTT
TRBJ1-5 | NA | TRBV30 | NA | CAWSRGQPQHF | TGTGCCTGGAGCCGTGGTCAGCCCCAGCATTTT
TRBJ2-3 | TRBD1 | TRBV19 | few | CASSTSGTGVADTQYF | TGTGCCAGTAGTACGTCCGGGACAGGTGTCGCAGATACGCAGTATTTT
TRBJ1-2 | NA | TRBV19 | many | CASSTTTSYGYTF | TGTGCCAGTAGTACAACGACTTCCTATGGCTACACCTTC
TRBJ1-2 | TRBD1 | TRBV20-1 | NA | CSARGQGAKGYTF | TGCAGTGCTCGAGGACAGGGGGCTAAAGGCTACACCTTC
TRBJ2-7 | NA | TRBV18 | few | CASSRTDRYEQYF | TGTGCCAGCTCACGTACGGACAGATACGAGCAGTACTTC